What follows describes a single T cell receptor beta chain. This clonotype was counted many times. The antigen it recognizes is unknown. Base qualities are not provided; no much larger clone lies one nucleotide away. The data were obtained in a study of T cell repertoires in cytomegalovirus infection (dated by TCRdb to about 2019). Background on the whole study: Donor HLA type was relevant to the analysis, because carriage of CMV infection together with the matching HLA type was indicated by public TCR beta signatures. On the study overall, not on this receptor specifically: Carriers of CMV infection plus the relevant HLA type were discriminated by the cumulative frequency of public TCR beta family members in the study cohort and in an independent roughly 400-donor cohort. The ex vivo response was dominated by HLA-C-restricted CMV-specific TCR beta clonotypes, which also provided the single most frequent clonotype in two of eight donors.

The CDR3 measures 15 amino acids from cysteine to phenylalanine. Kept here is only the CDR3 DNA, which spans 45 bases and is read in frame from base 1. The germline V gene (reference sequence) provides CDR1 MNHNY and CDR2 SVGAGI. After removal of 7 bases from V and 0 bases from J, the junction retains 9 bases not matched to a gene. This sample was sequenced with an Illumina HiSeq 1500. The public reads were run again by TCRdb, first through fastp at Q25 and then through MiXCR, and only productive beta chains were kept. Under each unique CDR3 protein, matching rows form one entry showing the most common genes and DNA. The sample profile shows around 320,000 distinct CDR3 sequences; more than 8% of them were found once. The ten largest clonotypes hold 4.3% of the sample.

This receptor was obtained from a human donor in good health (CMV status not recorded). Some clones in this sample may be carry-over from other donors' samples. Input material: PBMCs. The rearrangement combines TRBV6-6 with TRBJ2-7, with TRBD1 identical over 7 junction bases. The CDR3 here reads CASTSWDSSSYEQYF. The bases are TGTGCCAGCACTTCCTGGGACAGCAGCTCCTACGAGCAGTACTTC.